The text below deals with one TCR beta chain. Its cognate antigen is unknown. This entry belongs to a study of shared clonotypes between healthy human individuals. Germline trimming cut 6 bases from V and 6 bases from J; bases unmatched to any gene: 11. This CDR3 region has 15 residues. The germline V gene has CDR1 ENHRY and CDR2 SYGVKD. Naive CD8 cells lacked CD45RO and underwent positive selection for CCR7, leaving out terminally differentiated effector memory CD45RA+ cells. Generated by immunoSEQ multiplex PCR, the TCRdb table keeps only in-frame clones and is missing some. This repertoire shows around 1,900,000 clones, 85% to 95% found once; its top ten account for about 1.7%. Regarding the study as a whole: In contrast to clonotypes shared by all four donors, non-shared clonotypes had lower generation probabilities.

This receptor was taken from a man aged 18 to 30 in good health. Some clones in this sample may be carry-over from other donors' samples. The chain couples TRBV10-3 to TRBJ2-1, with TRBD1 matching 7 bases. What was sequenced was naive CD8+ T cells from PBMCs. The CDR3: CAIREYRGLINEQFF. CDR3 sequence (DNA): TGTGCCATCAGGGAATACAGGGGTTTGATCAATGAGCAGTTCTTC.